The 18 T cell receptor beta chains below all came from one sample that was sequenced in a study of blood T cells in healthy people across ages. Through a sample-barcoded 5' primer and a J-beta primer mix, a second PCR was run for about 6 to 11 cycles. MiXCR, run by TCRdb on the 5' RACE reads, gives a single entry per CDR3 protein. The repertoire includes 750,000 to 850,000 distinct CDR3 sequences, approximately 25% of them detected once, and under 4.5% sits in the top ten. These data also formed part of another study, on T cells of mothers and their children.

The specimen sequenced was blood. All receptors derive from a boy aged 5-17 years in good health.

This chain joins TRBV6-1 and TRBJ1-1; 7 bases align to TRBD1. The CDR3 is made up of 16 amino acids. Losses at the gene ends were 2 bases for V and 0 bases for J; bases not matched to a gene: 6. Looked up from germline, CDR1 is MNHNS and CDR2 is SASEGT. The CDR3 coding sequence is TGTGCCAGCAGTGAACACAGAGGGGGCATGAACACTGAAGCTTTCTTT. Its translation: CASSEHRGGMNTEAFF.

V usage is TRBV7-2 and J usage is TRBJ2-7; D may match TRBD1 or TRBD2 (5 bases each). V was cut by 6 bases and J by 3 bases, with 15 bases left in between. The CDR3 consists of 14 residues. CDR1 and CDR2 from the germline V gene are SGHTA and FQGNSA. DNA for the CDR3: TGTGCCAGCAGTCGAGGGGCAGGTTTCTACGAGCAGTACTTC. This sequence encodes CASSRGAGFYEQYF.

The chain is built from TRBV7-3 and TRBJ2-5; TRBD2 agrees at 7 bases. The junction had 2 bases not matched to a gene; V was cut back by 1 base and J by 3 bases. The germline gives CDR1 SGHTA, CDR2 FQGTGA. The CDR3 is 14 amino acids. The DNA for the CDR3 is TGTGCCAGCAGCTTAATGGGGGGGAAAGAGACCCAGTACTTC. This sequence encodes CASSLMGGKETQYF.

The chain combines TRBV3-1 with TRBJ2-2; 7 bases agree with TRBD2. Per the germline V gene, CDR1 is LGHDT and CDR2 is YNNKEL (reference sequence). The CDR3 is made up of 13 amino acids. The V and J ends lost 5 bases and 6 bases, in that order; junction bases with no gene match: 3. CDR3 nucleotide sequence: TGTGCCAGCAGCGTCGGACTAGCCGGGGAGCTGTTTTTT. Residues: CASSVGLAGELFF.

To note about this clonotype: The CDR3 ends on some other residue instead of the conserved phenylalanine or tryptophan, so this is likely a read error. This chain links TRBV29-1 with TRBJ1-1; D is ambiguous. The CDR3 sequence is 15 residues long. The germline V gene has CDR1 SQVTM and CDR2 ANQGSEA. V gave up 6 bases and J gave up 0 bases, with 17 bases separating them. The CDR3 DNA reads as TGCAGCGTCCAGCCCACACAGCGCATGAACACTGAAGCTTTCCTT. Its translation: CSVQPTQRMNTEAFL.

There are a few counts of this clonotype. The CDR3 DNA is TGTGCCAGCAGTTTCAACAGGCGCTCTGGGGCCAACGTCCTGACTTTC. This sequence encodes CASSFNRRSGANVLTF. The V and J genes are TRBV12-3 or TRBV12-4 and TRBJ2-6; D perhaps matches TRBD1 (5 bases). There are 16 residues in the CDR3. Trimming shortened V by 3 bases and J by 0 bases, and 9 bases separated the two germline ends.

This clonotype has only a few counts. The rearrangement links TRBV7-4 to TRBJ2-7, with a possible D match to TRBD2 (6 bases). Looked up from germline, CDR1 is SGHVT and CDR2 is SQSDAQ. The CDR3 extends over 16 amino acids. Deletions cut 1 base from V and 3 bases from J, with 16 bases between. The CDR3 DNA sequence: TGTGCCAGCAGCTTAGATTTGGGGGAGGATAACTACGAGCAGTACTTC. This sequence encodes CASSLDLGEDNYEQYF.

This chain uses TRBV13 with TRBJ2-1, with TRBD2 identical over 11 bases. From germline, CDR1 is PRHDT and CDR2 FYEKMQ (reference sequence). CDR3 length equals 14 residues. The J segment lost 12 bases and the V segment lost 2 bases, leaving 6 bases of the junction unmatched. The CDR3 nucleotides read TGTGCCAGCAGCTTACTAGCGGGGGGCCCTACGCAGTTCTTC. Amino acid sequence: CASSLLAGGPTQFF.

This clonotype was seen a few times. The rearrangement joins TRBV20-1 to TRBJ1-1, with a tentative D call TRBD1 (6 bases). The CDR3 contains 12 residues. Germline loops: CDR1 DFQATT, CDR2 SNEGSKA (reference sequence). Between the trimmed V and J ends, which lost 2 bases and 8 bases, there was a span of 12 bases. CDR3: CSARSHTGEAFF. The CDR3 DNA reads TGCAGTGCTAGATCCCACACAGGGGAAGCTTTCTTT.

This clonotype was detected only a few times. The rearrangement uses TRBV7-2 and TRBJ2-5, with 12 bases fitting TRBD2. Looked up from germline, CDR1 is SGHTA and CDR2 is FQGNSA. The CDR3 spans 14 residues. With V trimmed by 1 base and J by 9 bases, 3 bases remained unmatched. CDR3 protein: CASSLGTSGVPQYF. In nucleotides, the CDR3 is TGTGCCAGCAGCTTAGGGACTAGCGGGGTGCCCCAGTACTTC.

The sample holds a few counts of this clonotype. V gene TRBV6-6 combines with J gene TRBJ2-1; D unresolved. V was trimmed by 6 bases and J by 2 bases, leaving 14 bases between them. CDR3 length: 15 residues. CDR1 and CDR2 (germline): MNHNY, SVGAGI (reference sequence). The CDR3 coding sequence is TGTGCCAGCAGCCAGAACCTCCCCACCTACAATGAGCAGTTCTTC. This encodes CASSQNLPTYNEQFF.

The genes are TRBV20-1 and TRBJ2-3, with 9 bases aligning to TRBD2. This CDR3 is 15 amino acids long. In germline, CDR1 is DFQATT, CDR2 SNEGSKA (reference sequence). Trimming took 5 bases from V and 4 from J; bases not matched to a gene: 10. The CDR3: CSAQVWRGGADTQYF. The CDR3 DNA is TGCAGTGCTCAAGTATGGCGGGGGGGCGCAGATACGCAGTATTTT.

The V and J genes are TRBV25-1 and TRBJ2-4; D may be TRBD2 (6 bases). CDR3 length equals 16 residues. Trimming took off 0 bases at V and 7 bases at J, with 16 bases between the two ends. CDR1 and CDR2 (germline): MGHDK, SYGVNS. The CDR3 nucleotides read TGTGCCAGCAGTGAATATATTTCGGAGGGACCTAACATTCAGTACTTC. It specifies CASSEYISEGPNIQYF.

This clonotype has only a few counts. The DNA of the CDR3 is TGTGCCAGCACCGCAGAGGTAGGGACCGGGGAGCTGTTTTTT. Translation gives CASTAEVGTGELFF. J is TRBJ2-2 and V is TRBV2, with D unclear. Trimming removed 7 bases from V and 5 bases from J, with 14 bases in between. The CDR3 runs to 14 residues. Germline CDR1 reads SNHLY; CDR2 reads FYNNEI. The full variable domain, with the rest looked up from reference TRBV2 and TRBJ2-2, is EPEVTQTPSHQVTQMGQEVILRCVPISNHLYFYWYRQILGQKVEFLVSFYNNEISEKSEIFDDQFSVERPDGSNFTLKIRSTKLEDSAMYFCASTAEVGTGELFFGEGSRLTVL.

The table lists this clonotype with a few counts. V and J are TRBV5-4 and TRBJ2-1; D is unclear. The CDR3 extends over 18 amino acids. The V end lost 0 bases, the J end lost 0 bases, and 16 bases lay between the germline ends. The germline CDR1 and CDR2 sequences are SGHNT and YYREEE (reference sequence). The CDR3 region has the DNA TGTGCCAGCAGCTTGGATGAGTCCGTTACAGTCTCCTACAATGAGCAGTTCTTC. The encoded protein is CASSLDESVTVSYNEQFF.

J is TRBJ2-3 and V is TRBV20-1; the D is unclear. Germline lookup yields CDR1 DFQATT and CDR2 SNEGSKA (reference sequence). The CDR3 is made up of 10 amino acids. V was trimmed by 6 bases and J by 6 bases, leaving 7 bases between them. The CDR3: CSAAWDTQYF. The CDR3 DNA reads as TGCAGTGCCGCCTGGGATACGCAGTATTTT.

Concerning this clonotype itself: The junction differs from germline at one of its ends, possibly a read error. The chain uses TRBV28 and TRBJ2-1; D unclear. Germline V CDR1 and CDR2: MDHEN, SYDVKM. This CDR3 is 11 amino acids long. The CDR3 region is CASRTYNERFF. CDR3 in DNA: TGTGCCAGCAGGACTTACAATGAGCGGTTCTTC. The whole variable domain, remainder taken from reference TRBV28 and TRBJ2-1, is DVKVTQSSRYLVKRTGEKVFLECVQDMDHENMFWYRQDPGLGLRLIYFSYDVKMKEKGDIPEGYSVSREKKERFSLILESASTNQTSMYLCASRTYNERFFGPGTRLTVL.

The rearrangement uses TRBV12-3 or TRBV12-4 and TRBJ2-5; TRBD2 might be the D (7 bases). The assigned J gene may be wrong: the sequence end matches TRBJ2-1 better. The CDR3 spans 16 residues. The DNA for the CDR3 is TGTGCCAGCAGTCTATACGGGGGGCCGAGGTACAATGAGCAGTTCTTC. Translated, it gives CASSLYGGPRYNEQFF.